What follows describes a single T cell receptor (beta chain). What it recognizes is unknown. The sample comes from a study of T-cell reconstitution after alpha-beta-depleted transplantation in children. Study results and caveats: The main origin of T-cell counts and diversity one year after transplant was newly produced T cells. Several hundred expanded graft clones reportedly supplied alpha-beta T cells about two months after transplant.

Unique molecular identifiers were incorporated during preparation of the TCRbeta library. TCRdb redid the calling of the PCR reads with MiXCR, one entry per CDR3 protein. The data hold around 580,000 distinct CDR3 sequences, with 25% to 30% observed a single time. This CDR3 is 18 amino acids long. CDR1 and CDR2 from the germline V gene are MNHEY and SVGAGI. Trimming removed 0 bases at V and 3 bases at J, with 21 bases between. The sequence was obtained from a boy younger than two with Wiskott-Aldrich syndrome, due to receive a stem cell transplant. The sequenced sample was PBMCs, obtained before TCRalphabeta/CD19-depleted stem cell transplant. V is TRBV6-5 and J is TRBJ2-7, with D possibly matching TRBD2 (5 bases). The CDR3 nucleotides read TGTGCCAGCAGTTACTCGGTCTCCGGACTGCCCAAAATCTACGAGCAGTACTTC. Residues: CASSYSVSGLPKIYEQYF.